This T cell receptor (beta chain) was captured by sequencing in a study of cytomegalovirus exposure and HLA in healthy donors. With 5 bases clipped from V and 1 base from J, the junction kept 9 bases outside the gene matches. CDR1 and CDR2 (germline): LGHNA, YNFKEQ. The length of the CDR3 is 17 residues. The study, taken as a whole, reports: While the bulk of TCR sequences proved rare, some public TCRs turned up in many donors.

With regard to this clone: Its antigen is not identified.

PCR involved 60 Vbeta and 13 Jbeta primers. Repertoires were generated with immunoSEQ multiplex PCR, while TCRdb's copy carries only in-frame clones and drops some. The sample contains about 120,000 clones, about 79% of which appear only once. V gene TRBV4-2 combines with J gene TRBJ1-5, with 9 bases that match TRBD1. The sample was PBMCs. This TCR was sampled from a woman under 30 in good health and CMV-seronegative. The CDR3 sequence is CASSLGQGASSNQPQHF. The DNA of the CDR3 is TGTGCCAGCAGCTTGGGACAGGGAGCCTCGAGCAATCAGCCCCAGCATTTT.